The T cell receptor beta chain described here comes from a study of regulatory T cells in long-lasting Graves disease. This clonotype was found many times. The CDR3 consists of 17 residues. With V trimmed by 0 bases and J by 5 bases, 6 bases remained unmatched. The germline gives CDR1 SEHNR, CDR2 FQNEAQ (reference sequence). The time point was: persistent/refractory GD, antithyroid drugs over 5 years with positive TRAb. Making the TCR library involved RNA that had been extracted from PBMCs. The authors built TCR beta libraries using iRepertoire HTBI primers and Arm-PCR of CDR3 regions. MiXCR, applied by TCRdb to the multiplex PCR reads, yields one record per CDR3 protein. The sample includes a few hundred thousand distinct CDR3 sequences, roughly 21% of them seen just once.

The chain employs TRBV7-9 and TRBJ2-5; 13 nucleotides align to TRBD2. This sample comprised peripheral blood mononuclear cells (PBMCs), obtained when the disease was refractory, from a patient treated with antithyroid drugs. This clonotype was sampled from a female donor with Graves disease. The CDR3 DNA reads TGTGCCAGCAGCTTAGCCGCGACTAGCGGGGGGTCGGAGACCCAGTACTTC. Its translation is CASSLAATSGGSETQYF.